This entry lists 10 T cell receptor beta chains sequenced from one sample in a study of cytomegalovirus exposure and HLA in healthy donors (dated 2017 in TCRdb). Library creation used the immunoSEQ multiplex PCR assay. TCRdb mirrors the immuneACCESS table, restricted to in-frame sequences. Some clones are absent from its copies; in checked studies, under half trace to an unresolved V gene, and the reason for the others is unknown. The sample table holds about 160,000 clones, of which around 88% were seen once. Together, the top ten hold approximately 2.4% of the sample. The sequenced material came from PBMCs. All receptors come from a woman between 18 and 29 years old in good health and CMV-seronegative.

The J gene is TRBJ2-5, the V gene TRBV7-8, with TRBD1 as a possible D gene (6 bases). Trimming cost V 3 bases and J 5 bases, with 16 bases left between them. This CDR3 contains 15 residues. From germline, CDR1 is SGHVS and CDR2 FQNEAQ. This CDR3 reads CASSFSTGLGETQYF. CDR3 DNA: TGTGCCAGCAGCTTCTCAACAGGGCTCGGGGAGACCCAGTACTTC.

The V gene is TRBV7-2, the J gene TRBJ1-4; the D is unclear. Germline lookup yields CDR1 SGHTA and CDR2 FQGNSA. The ends were cut back, 1 base at V and 3 bases at J, with 6 bases in the middle. The CDR3 spans 14 residues. The CDR3: CASSLDGSNEKLFF. The CDR3 coding sequence is TGTGCCAGCAGCTTAGACGGTTCTAATGAAAAACTGTTTTTT.

The chain combines TRBV9 with TRBJ2-2; a weak D match, TRBD2 (5 bases). The CDR3 spans 14 residues. CDR1 SGDLS and CDR2 YYNGEE come from the germline V gene. The germline V and J ends were trimmed by 5 bases and 5 bases, with 13 bases remaining between them. DNA for the CDR3: TGTGCCAGCAGTGGACTCCCCGGGACCGGGGAGCTGTTTTTT. This gives the protein CASSGLPGTGELFF.

This sequence joins TRBV29-1 and TRBJ2-1; perhaps TRBD2 as D (5 bases). V was cut by 4 bases and J by 6 bases, with 22 bases left in between. Germline V gene sequence: CDR1 SQVTM, CDR2 ANQGSEA. The length of the CDR3 is 16 residues. CDR3 DNA sequence: TGCAGCGTTGTGAGAGGGTCAAACCTTGAGGCCAATGAGCAGTTCTTC. This gives the protein CSVVRGSNLEANEQFF.

This chain uses TRBV29-1 with TRBJ2-7; the match to TRBD1 covers 9 bases. Germline CDR1 SQVTM, CDR2 ANQGSEA. The CDR3 covers 16 residues. J was trimmed by 4 bases and V by 5 bases; bases with no gene match: 15. The CDR3 nucleotides are TGCAGCGTTAGGGGTGGGGGGACAGGGCTCGGTTACGAGCAGTACTTC. It encodes CSVRGGGTGLGYEQYF.

The chain's CDR3 is CAWSAPLAGGHNEQFF. The DNA for the CDR3 is TGTGCCTGGAGTGCCCCCTTGGCGGGGGGCCACAATGAGCAGTTCTTC. This sequence joins TRBV30 and TRBJ2-1; 8 bases agree with TRBD2. Germline values: CDR1 GTSNPN, CDR2 SVGIG (reference sequence). V lost 1 base, J lost 5 bases, and 10 bases stayed unmatched. CDR3 size: 16 residues.

The V gene is TRBV19, the J gene TRBJ1-2; D is unresolved. CDR3 length equals 15 residues. V was shortened by 3 bases and J by 0 bases, with 11 bases between the two germline ends. Germline V gives CDR1 LNHDA, CDR2 SQIVND (reference sequence). The CDR3 nucleotides are TGTGCCAGTAGTATCCCCAAAGCAACTAACTATGGCTACACCTTC. This encodes CASSIPKATNYGYTF.

V is TRBV21-1 and J is TRBJ1-1; the listed D gene, TRBD1, was not tested against the DNA. TRBV21-1 is noted as a pseudogene. The length of the CDR3 is 15 residues. The DNA for the CDR3 is TGTGCCAGCAGAGATCGGACAGGGGGCAACACTGAAGCTTTCTTT. Residues: CASRDRTGGNTEAFF.

The chain combines TRBV5-1 with TRBJ1-2; 8 nucleotides agree with TRBD1. In germline, CDR1 is SGHRS, CDR2 YFSETQ. V was pared by 2 bases and J by 5 bases, with 2 bases of the junction left unmatched. The CDR3 totals 13 residues. CDR3 loop: CASSFGTGYGYTF. CDR3 bases: TGCGCCAGCAGCTTCGGGACAGGTTATGGCTACACCTTC. The full variable domain, in which reference TRBV5-1 and TRBJ1-2 provide the parts outside the CDR3, is KAGVTQTPRYLIKTRGQQVTLSCSPISGHRSVSWYQQTPGQGLQFLFEYFSETQRNKGNFPGRFSGRQFSNSRSEMNVSTLELGDSALYLCASSFGTGYGYTFGSGTRLTVV.

This clone turned up a few times. J is TRBJ1-5 and V is TRBV6-5; 7 bases fit TRBD1. The germline V gene encodes CDR1 MNHEY and CDR2 SVGAGI. CDR3 size: 14 residues. Trimming took 6 bases from V and 11 from J; bases not matched to a gene: 13. CDR3 coding DNA: TGTGCCAGCAGCCTACCCACAGGGGCCACAGCCCAGCATTTT. Amino acids: CASSLPTGATAQHF.